Below are 13 T cell receptor beta chains sequenced from a single sample in a study of blood T cell repertoires in COVID-19. Assay used: immunoSEQ multiplex PCR; TCRdb lists only in-frame clones, some missing. The sample contains roughly 200,000 clones, 86% of which appear only once. The sample comprised PBMCs or T cells enriched from blood (not recorded which). The receptors here all came from a woman younger than 45 who had been exposed to COVID-19.

This clone was counted once. The chain combines TRBV18 with TRBJ1-2; TRBD1 matches 8 bases. Trimming removed 3 bases from V and 5 bases from J; junction bases left unmatched: 5. The CDR3 sequence is 14 residues long. Germline-derived CDR1 and CDR2 are KGHSH and LQKENI. The CDR3 region is CASSPSDRAYGYTF. For the CDR3, the DNA is TGTGCCAGCTCACCGTCGGACAGGGCGTATGGCTACACCTTC.

J is TRBJ2-2 and V is TRBV7-9, with a weak D call TRBD2 (5 bases). This CDR3 has 12 amino acids. Germline V gene lookup returns CDR1 SEHNR and CDR2 FQNEAQ (reference sequence). Trimming took off 7 bases at V and 4 bases at J, with 7 bases between the two ends. This chain's CDR3 is CASIRGTGELFF. Written as DNA, the CDR3 is TGTGCCAGCATCCGGGGCACCGGGGAGCTGTTTTTT.

This rearrangement joins TRBV19 to TRBJ2-7; TRBD1 matches 11 bases. The CDR3 is made up of 15 amino acids. The germline CDR1 and CDR2 sequences are LNHDA and SQIVND (reference sequence). With 7 bases clipped from V and 6 bases from J, the junction kept 11 bases outside the gene matches. As DNA, the CDR3 is TGTGCCAGTACCCCCCCCGGACAGGGGGCCGGCGAGCAGTACTTC. It specifies CASTPPGQGAGEQYF.

The chain joins TRBV12-5 to TRBJ1-5; 10 nucleotides agree with TRBD1. CDR1 is LGHNT and CDR2 is FRNRAP in the germline V gene. This CDR3 has 16 amino acids. V trimming: 0 bases; J trimming: 4 bases; junction bases outside the gene matches: 3. CDR3 DNA: TGTGCTAGTGGTTTGGTCCTGGGACAGGGGAATCAGCCCCAGCATTTT. Translated, it gives CASGLVLGQGNQPQHF.

V is TRBV5-1 and J is TRBJ1-4, with 8 nucleotides matching TRBD1. Germline V CDR1 and CDR2: SGHRS, YFSETQ. The ends lost 4 bases at V and 8 bases at J; junction bases unmatched: 7. CDR3 size: 14 residues. Here the CDR3 reads CASSLGQVGEKLFF. DNA for the CDR3: TGCGCCAGCAGCCTGGGACAGGTGGGGGAAAAACTGTTTTTT.

V and J are TRBV29-1 and TRBJ2-3, with D uncertain. The V end was cut by 4 bases, the J end by 2 bases, with 7 bases between. The CDR3 contains 12 residues. Germline CDR1 SQVTM, CDR2 ANQGSEA. The CDR3 spells CSVVSSTDTQYF. The CDR3 bases are TGCAGCGTTGTGTCTTCCACAGATACGCAGTATTTT.

The chain employs TRBV15 and TRBJ1-6, with D maybe TRBD1 (6 bases). Per the germline V gene, CDR1 is LNHNV and CDR2 is YYDKDF (reference sequence). The CDR3 covers 15 residues. V lost 1 base to trimming and J lost 7 bases, with 11 bases between them. The CDR3: CATSRATGLNSPLHF. In DNA, the CDR3 is TGTGCCACCAGCAGAGCAACAGGGTTGAATTCACCCCTCCACTTT.

The chain links TRBV5-1 to TRBJ1-2, with D possibly being TRBD1 (5 bases). V lost 2 bases to trimming and J lost 3 bases, with 11 bases between them. The CDR3 covers 14 residues. Per the germline V gene, CDR1 is SGHRS and CDR2 is YFSETQ. The CDR3 sequence: CASSFGHTDYGYTF. The CDR3 DNA reads TGCGCCAGCAGCTTCGGACATACCGACTATGGCTACACCTTC.

The rearrangement joins TRBV18 to TRBJ1-3; maybe TRBD1 (5 bases). The CDR3 length is 15 residues. Germline V gives CDR1 KGHSH, CDR2 LQKENI. V lost 2 bases to trimming and J lost 0 bases, with 8 bases between them. The CDR3 region is CASSPSGGSGNTIYF. As DNA, the CDR3 is TGTGCCAGCTCACCATCCGGGGGCTCTGGAAACACCATATATTTT.

V is TRBV5-1 and J is TRBJ2-7; 10 nucleotides agree with TRBD1. J gave up 2 bases and V 4 bases, and 3 bases lay outside the gene matches. The CDR3 extends over 14 amino acids. Germline lookup yields CDR1 SGHRS and CDR2 YFSETQ. CDR3 protein: CASSGDRGTYEQYF. The CDR3 coding sequence is TGCGCCAGCAGCGGGGACAGGGGCACCTACGAGCAGTACTTC.

The chain links TRBV9 to TRBJ1-2; D might be TRBD1 (6 bases). The ends were cut back, 3 bases at V and 3 bases at J, with 15 bases in the middle. This CDR3 has 15 amino acids. Germline lookup yields CDR1 SGDLS and CDR2 YYNGEE. The CDR3 reads CASSGFRDTHYGYTF. CDR3 coding DNA: TGTGCCAGCAGCGGATTCCGGGACACCCACTATGGCTACACCTTC.

The rearrangement uses TRBV5-1 and TRBJ2-5, with TRBD2 identical over 7 bases. Germline assignment: CDR1 SGHRS and CDR2 YFSETQ. V gave up 4 bases and J gave up 1 base; unmatched junction bases: 7. The CDR3 is made up of 15 amino acids. Written as DNA, the CDR3 is TGCGCCAGCAGCATGACTAGCCAACCCCAAGAGACCCAGTACTTC. Its protein is CASSMTSQPQETQYF.

The gene calls are TRBV18 and TRBJ1-1; TRBD1 aligns across 8 bases. Germline CDR1 reads KGHSH; CDR2 reads LQKENI. The CDR3 loop spans 15 amino acids. V was clipped by 1 base and J by 3 bases; unmatched bases: 4. The CDR3 sequence: CASSPRTGFHTEAFF. CDR3 DNA sequence: TGTGCCAGCTCACCACGGACAGGGTTTCACACTGAAGCTTTCTTT.